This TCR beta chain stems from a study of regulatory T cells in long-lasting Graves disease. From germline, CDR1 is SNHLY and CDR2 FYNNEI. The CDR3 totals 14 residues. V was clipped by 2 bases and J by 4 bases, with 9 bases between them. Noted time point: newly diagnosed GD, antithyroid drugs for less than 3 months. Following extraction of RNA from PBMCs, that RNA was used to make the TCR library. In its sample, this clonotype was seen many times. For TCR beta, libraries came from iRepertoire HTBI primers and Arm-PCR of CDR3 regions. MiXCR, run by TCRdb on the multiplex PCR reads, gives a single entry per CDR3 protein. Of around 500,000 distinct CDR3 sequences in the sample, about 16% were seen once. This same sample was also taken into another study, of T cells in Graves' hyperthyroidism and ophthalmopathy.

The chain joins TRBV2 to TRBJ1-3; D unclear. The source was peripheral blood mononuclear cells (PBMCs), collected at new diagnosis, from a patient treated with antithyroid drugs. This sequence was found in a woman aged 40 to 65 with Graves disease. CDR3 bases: TGTGCCAGCAGTGAACTAGATCTGGGAAACACCATATATTTT. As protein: CASSELDLGNTIYF.